What follows are 32 T cell receptor beta chains derived from one specimen sequenced in a study of blood T cell repertoires in COVID-19. Using immunoSEQ multiplex PCR, the repertoire was profiled, and TCRdb retains in-frame clones only, with some absent. The data show 250,000 or so clones, 89% seen once. The sample comprised peripheral blood. Source of these receptors: a woman aged 40 to 50 who had recovered from COVID-19.

The genes are TRBV10-3 and TRBJ2-7; TRBD1 agrees at 8 bases. Per germline, CDR1 ENHRY and CDR2 SYGVKD. CDR3 length equals 15 residues. The V segment lost 5 bases and the J segment 3 bases; nucleotides outside the gene matches: 9. Written as DNA, the CDR3 is TGTGCCATCAGTCCCCGCACGGGACAGGACTACGAGCAGTACTTC. The encoded protein is CAISPRTGQDYEQYF.

The rearrangement links TRBV20-1 to TRBJ2-1; possibly TRBD1 for D (6 bases). There are 11 residues in the CDR3. Trimming left V 7 bases short and J 6 bases short, with 10 bases between. In germline, CDR1 is DFQATT, CDR2 SNEGSKA (reference sequence). The CDR3, as DNA: TGCAGTGGAACCAGGGGCAATGAGCAGTTCTTC. The encoded protein is CSGTRGNEQFF.

The chain carries TRBV19 and TRBJ2-1; D remains unclear. Trimming took off 3 bases at V and 0 bases at J, with 9 bases between the two ends. CDR3 size: 15 residues. Germline lookup yields CDR1 LNHDA and CDR2 SQIVND (reference sequence). CDR3 in DNA: TGTGCCAGTAGTATTAGCCAGTCCTCCTACAATGAGCAGTTCTTC. Residues: CASSISQSSYNEQFF.

V gene TRBV4-1 combines with J gene TRBJ1-2; 7 nucleotides line up with TRBD1. The CDR3 spans 17 residues. Trimming at V came to 6 bases and at J to 2 bases, leaving 15 bases not matched to a gene. Germline CDR1 is MGHRA and CDR2 is YSYEKL. The DNA for the CDR3 is TGCGCCAGCAGATTCATCTCCACAGGGGTGAGGAACTATGGCTACACCTTC. Its translation is CASRFISTGVRNYGYTF.

V and J are TRBV2 and TRBJ1-6, with D uncertain. This CDR3 region has 15 residues. Germline V lookup: CDR1 SNHLY, CDR2 FYNNEI. V was pared by 6 bases and J by 1 base, with 10 bases between. CDR3 residues: CASRASGSYNSPLHF. CDR3 coding DNA: TGTGCCAGCAGGGCATCCGGGTCCTATAATTCACCCCTCCACTTT.

V gene TRBV30 combines with J gene TRBJ2-3, with TRBD2 matching over 8 bases. The junction had 0 bases not matched to a gene; V was cut back by 0 bases and J by 1 base. Germline assignment: CDR1 GTSNPN and CDR2 SVGIG (reference sequence). There are 14 residues in the CDR3. The CDR3 loop is CAWSVAGGTDTQYF. The CDR3, as DNA: TGTGCCTGGAGTGTAGCGGGGGGCACAGATACGCAGTATTTT.

Turning to this clone: At one of its ends the junction is not consistent with the germline gene, which may arise from a read error. The gene calls are TRBV9 and TRBJ2-5; weak D call: TRBD2 (6 bases). Looked up from germline, CDR1 is SGDLS and CDR2 is YYNGEE. The CDR3 contains 15 residues. The CDR3 sequence is CASTVLGGEQETQYF. CDR3 sequence (DNA): TGTGCCAGCACCGTACTGGGCGGGGAACAAGAGACCCAGTACTTC.

The genes are TRBV5-4 and TRBJ1-4; possibly TRBD1 for D (5 bases). Germline V gene sequence: CDR1 SGHNT, CDR2 YYREEE (reference sequence). The ends were cut back, 4 bases at V and 0 bases at J, with 13 bases in the middle. The CDR3 has 16 amino acids. CDR3 nucleotide sequence: TGTGCCAGCAGCCGAGATTTACAGGCAACTAATGAAAAACTGTTTTTT. This codes for CASSRDLQATNEKLFF. The variable domain in full, completed from reference TRBV5-4 and TRBJ1-4, reads ETGVTQSPTHLIKTRGQQVTLRCSSQSGHNTVSWYQQALGQGPQFIFQYYREEENGRGNFPPRFSGLQFPNYSSELNVNALELDDSALYLCASSRDLQATNEKLFFGSGTQLSVL.

The V gene is TRBV6-2 or TRBV6-3, the J gene TRBJ2-1; 12 bases are a match to TRBD2. V was pared by 4 bases and J by 7 bases, with 8 bases of the junction left unmatched. The CDR3 runs 16 residues. The germline gives CDR1 MNHEY, CDR2 SVGEGT. The CDR3 DNA sequence: TGTGCCAGCAGTTCCATGCTAGCGGGAGGGCCTAATGAGCAGTTCTTC. Translated: CASSSMLAGGPNEQFF.

The chain recombines TRBV4-3 with TRBJ1-5, with TRBD1 as a possible D gene (5 bases). In germline, CDR1 is LGHNA, CDR2 YSLEER. The V gene lost 0 bases and the J gene lost 1 base, with 7 bases spanning the gap. There are 15 residues in the CDR3. As DNA, the CDR3 is TGCGCCAGCAGCCAAGATTACAGGAGCAATCAGCCCCAGCATTTT. This codes for CASSQDYRSNQPQHF.

The chain joins TRBV6-2 or TRBV6-3 to TRBJ1-1; D is possibly TRBD1 (6 bases). This CDR3 is built from 13 residues. The V gene lost 6 bases and the J gene lost 10 bases, with 18 bases spanning the gap. The germline V gene has CDR1 MNHEY and CDR2 SVGEGT. The CDR3 loop is CASSSTGPILAFF. CDR3 nucleotides: TGTGCCAGCAGCTCGACAGGTCCCATCTTAGCTTTCTTT.

V and J are TRBV5-1 and TRBJ2-5; 12 positions match TRBD1. The germline V gene encodes CDR1 SGHRS and CDR2 YFSETQ. This CDR3 is 16 amino acids long. The V segment lost 4 bases and the J segment 5 bases; nucleotides outside the gene matches: 9. The CDR3 is CASSPTGTGGWETQYF. CDR3 in DNA: TGCGCCAGCAGCCCAACCGGGACAGGGGGCTGGGAGACCCAGTACTTC.

The count of this clone is one. The J gene is TRBJ2-3, the V gene TRBV2; possibly TRBD2 for D (5 bases). V lost 4 bases and J lost 5, with 13 bases in between. This CDR3 is built from 14 residues. From germline, CDR1 is SNHLY and CDR2 FYNNEI. CDR3 in DNA: TGTGCCAGCAGTGTGCGGGCAGTCGGAGATACGCAGTATTTT. Translation gives CASSVRAVGDTQYF.

The CDR3: CASSSFPGQGYEQYF. In DNA form, the CDR3 reads TGCGCCAGCAGCTCATTTCCGGGACAGGGATACGAGCAGTACTTC. V and J are TRBV5-1 and TRBJ2-7; 9 bases are a match to TRBD1. The CDR3 is 15 amino acids. V lost 3 bases and J lost 4; bases outside the gene matches: 8. Germline V gene data show CDR1 as SGHRS and CDR2 as YFSETQ.

This clone was seen only once. The chain links TRBV3-1 (or the pseudogene TRBV3-2) to TRBJ1-1; D is possibly TRBD1 (5 bases). Trimming left V 1 base short and J 2 bases short, with 14 bases between. The germline V gene has CDR1 LGHDT and CDR2 YNNKEL (reference sequence). The CDR3 has 16 residues. In DNA, the CDR3 is TGTGCCAGCAGCCAAGTAAGGGGTAGTTTAAACACTGAAGCTTTCTTT. Its translation is CASSQVRGSLNTEAFF.

This clone showed up just once. The rearrangement joins TRBV30 to TRBJ2-2, with 8 bases that match TRBD2. The CDR3 extends over 15 amino acids. V lost 2 bases to trimming and J lost 7 bases; unmatched junction nucleotides: 9. Germline values: CDR1 GTSNPN, CDR2 SVGIG (reference sequence). CDR3 loop: CAWSPGGAVVGELFF. CDR3 nucleotides: TGTGCCTGGAGTCCCGGGGGGGCGGTCGTCGGGGAGCTGTTTTTT.

The chain links TRBV12-3 or TRBV12-4 to TRBJ2-3; D possibly corresponds to TRBD2 (5 bases). The CDR3 runs 13 residues. Trimming left V 11 bases short and J 0 bases short, with 12 bases between. Here the CDR3 reads CAGGLGSTDTQYF. The CDR3 DNA reads as TGTGCCGGCGGGTTGGGGAGCACAGATACGCAGTATTTT.

Remarks on this clone: Within the sample, other DNA sequences also encode this same CDR3. This rearrangement joins TRBV7-3 to TRBJ2-2; 8 bases align to TRBD2. The CDR3 runs 15 residues. Germline lookup yields CDR1 SGHTA and CDR2 FQGTGA. V lost 3 bases to trimming and J lost 1 base; unmatched junction nucleotides: 1. CDR3 in DNA: TGTGCCAGCAGCTTGAGCGGGGGGAACACCGGGGAGCTGTTTTTT. It translates to CASSLSGGNTGELFF.

The chain joins TRBV4-1 to TRBJ1-1; the D gene is possibly TRBD1 (6 bases). The V end was cut by 3 bases, the J end by 1 base, with 9 bases between. The CDR3 length is 14 residues. CDR1 MGHRA and CDR2 YSYEKL come from the germline V gene. CDR3 coding DNA: TGCGCCAGCAGCCACCCGGACAGGAACACTGAAGCTTTCTTT. It encodes CASSHPDRNTEAFF.

The chain has TRBV5-1 and TRBJ2-3; D may be TRBD2 (5 bases). CDR1 is SGHRS and CDR2 is YFSETQ in the germline V gene. Trimming pared 4 bases from V and 2 bases from J, leaving 11 bases between. This CDR3 has 14 amino acids. The CDR3 nucleotides are TGCGCCAGCAGCGTGGACGGGGACACAGATACGCAGTATTTT. Amino acid sequence: CASSVDGDTDTQYF.

V is TRBV5-4 and J is TRBJ2-7; TRBD1 aligns across 7 bases. From germline, CDR1 is SGHNT and CDR2 YYREEE (reference sequence). The V and J ends lost 0 bases and 5 bases, in that order; junction bases with no gene match: 5. This CDR3 has 14 residues. The CDR3 here is CASSLGQGLHEQYV. The CDR3 DNA reads as TGTGCCAGCAGCTTGGGACAGGGCTTGCACGAGCAGTACGTC.

The gene calls are TRBV19 and TRBJ2-2; a possible D gene is TRBD2 (5 bases). Trimming removed 7 bases from V and 6 bases from J, with 15 bases in between. CDR3 length: 14 residues. Per germline, CDR1 LNHDA and CDR2 SQIVND (reference sequence). In DNA, the CDR3 is TGTGCCAGTAAAGAGGGAGCGGACGCCGGGGAGCTGTTTTTT. This sequence encodes CASKEGADAGELFF.

This clone was seen a single time. The J gene is TRBJ2-1, the V gene TRBV4-1; TRBD2 matches 9 bases. Looked up from germline, CDR1 is MGHRA and CDR2 is YSYEKL. The trim removed 1 base at V and 8 bases at J, leaving 12 bases unmatched. The CDR3 sequence is 17 residues long. For the CDR3, the DNA is TGCGCCAGCAGCCAAGGGCCAGGCGGGGGGGCCTTAGATGAGCAGTTCTTC. Protein product: CASSQGPGGGALDEQFF.

The chain links TRBV6-1 to TRBJ2-3; maybe TRBD2 (7 bases). This CDR3 is 15 amino acids long. V lost 1 base, J lost 4 bases, and 12 bases lay in between. CDR1 is MNHNS, CDR2 SASEGT, per germline. The CDR3 DNA reads TGTGCCAGCAGTGAAGAGGGGGGGGGTGCAGATACGCAGTATTTT. As protein: CASSEEGGGADTQYF.

This clone was detected a few times. This chain uses TRBV19 with TRBJ1-6, with D hard to call. The CDR3 runs to 14 residues. V was cut by 8 bases and J by 7 bases, with 15 bases left in between. CDR1 is LNHDA, CDR2 SQIVND, per germline (reference sequence). The CDR3 coding sequence is TGTGCCAGTCGAAGGCGGGCGGAGAATTCACCCCTCCACTTT. Protein sequence: CASRRRAENSPLHF.

This clone was seen a few times. The chain couples TRBV21-1 to TRBJ2-7; the D segment call TRBD1 is taken from the table without a DNA check. TRBV21-1 is assigned pseudogene status. The CDR3 loop spans 19 amino acids. The CDR3 is CASSKLTDRARGPIYEQYV. CDR3 DNA: TGTGCCAGCAGCAAACTGACAGACAGGGCCCGAGGCCCCATCTACGAGCAGTACGTC.

The chain recombines TRBV5-6 with TRBJ2-1; weak D call: TRBD1 (5 bases). CDR1 and CDR2 from the germline V gene are SGHDT and YYEEEE. This CDR3 spans 17 amino acids. Between the trimmed V and J ends, which lost 0 bases and 3 bases, there was a span of 16 bases. In nucleotides, the CDR3 is TGTGCCAGCAGCTTGGAACCTCACCAGACAGACTACAATGAGCAGTTCTTC. Its protein product is CASSLEPHQTDYNEQFF.

This clone came up once. The chain has TRBV3-1 (or the pseudogene TRBV3-2) and TRBJ1-2; D gene uncertain. Trimming cost V 0 bases and J 4 bases, with 9 bases left between them. This CDR3 is built from 14 residues. The V gene's germline CDR1 is LGHDT and CDR2 YNNKEL (reference sequence). CDR3: CASSQESAGYGYTF. The CDR3 DNA sequence: TGTGCCAGCAGCCAAGAATCTGCCGGCTATGGCTACACCTTC.

The chain has TRBV2 and TRBJ1-6; 7 bases are shared with TRBD1. Trimming at V came to 5 bases and at J to 13 bases, leaving 5 bases not matched to a gene. Germline V lookup: CDR1 SNHLY, CDR2 FYNNEI. This CDR3 has 12 residues. The CDR3 nucleotides are TGTGCCAGCAGTAGGGGACAGTCCCCCCTCCACTTT. This encodes CASSRGQSPLHF.

The count of this clone is one. The rearrangement joins TRBV2 to TRBJ2-7; 9 bases are a match to TRBD1. Germline V lookup: CDR1 SNHLY, CDR2 FYNNEI. The V segment lost 7 bases and the J segment 0 bases; nucleotides outside the gene matches: 4. This CDR3 region has 14 residues. The CDR3 is CASIKDRGSYEQYF. The CDR3 DNA is TGTGCCAGCATAAAGGACAGGGGCTCCTACGAGCAGTACTTC.

The count of this clone is one. This CDR3 reads CASSLINGLKFF. The DNA of the CDR3 is TGTGCCAGCAGTTTAATTAACGGTCTGAAGTTCTTC. The V and J genes are TRBV27 and TRBJ2-1; no firm D call. Germline loops: CDR1 MNHEY, CDR2 SMNVEV (reference sequence). With 2 bases removed from V and 14 bases from J, the gap between germline ends came to 13 bases. The CDR3 covers 12 residues.

This clone has more than one count but fewer than ten. This chain joins TRBV5-1 and TRBJ2-7, with 11 positions matching TRBD2. V was clipped by 4 bases and J by 2 bases; unmatched bases: 5. Per germline, CDR1 SGHRS and CDR2 YFSETQ. The CDR3 totals 15 residues. The CDR3 bases are TGCGCCAGCAGCGTTCTAGCGGGGGGCGCCTACGAGCAGTACTTC. Residues: CASSVLAGGAYEQYF.